This TCR beta chain was documented in a study of T-cell memory formation after mild COVID-19. Study-level background: Largely, TCR clusters stayed within a single donor.

TCR alpha and TCR beta cDNA libraries with sample barcodes and UMIs came from 5'RACE using constant-segment primers. MiXCR, run by TCRdb on the 5' RACE reads, gives a single entry per CDR3 protein. Of about 560,000 distinct CDR3 sequences in the sample, roughly 18% were seen once. The sample holds a few counts of this clonotype. Per germline, CDR1 SGHRS and CDR2 YFSETQ. V lost 4 bases and J lost 1, with 14 bases in between. There are 15 residues in the CDR3. The sequenced material came from PBMCs or a T cell subset sorted from them (not recorded which). This sequence was found in an adult woman who had mild COVID-19 (a few samples of this study predate the infection). Cell type and time point are not known. The V gene is TRBV5-1, the J gene TRBJ1-2; D unresolved. The CDR3 here is CASSPRGSGNYGYTF. The CDR3 region has the DNA TGCGCCAGCAGCCCCCGCGGATCGGGTAACTATGGCTACACCTTC.